This T cell receptor (beta chain) stems from a study of T cell responses to AZD1222 COVID-19 vaccine. Broader study findings: Repertoire samples came only from after the peak T cell response. The number of AZD1222 recipients seropositive at baseline was only five or six. Clonal diversity was possibly underestimated; the donors were predominantly white British and more often female.

CDR3 size: 14 residues. The trim removed 3 bases at V and 13 bases at J, leaving 5 bases unmatched. Germline-derived CDR1 and CDR2 are SGHTA and FQGNSA. Concerning this clone itself: Its target is unknown.

The repertoire was sequenced with immunoSEQ multiplex PCR; TCRdb's copy has only in-frame clones and lacks some. The sample lists 84,000 or so clones; approximately 90% were seen once. The TCR sequence derives from an adult in good health. The rearrangement joins TRBV7-2 to TRBJ2-1; the match to TRBD2 covers 14 bases. Sample: peripheral blood, taken on day 0 of AZD1222 vaccination. CDR3 coding DNA: TGTGCCAGCAGCTTCGGGACTAGCGGGAGTACCCAGTTCTTC. Translation gives CASSFGTSGSTQFF.